Listed here is a single TCR beta chain. In the authors' methods: Filtering differed for immunoSEQ, which gave only junction sequences without quality scores. TCRdb keeps only in-frame clones here, not all; method: immunoSEQ multiplex PCR. The D gene and trimming were derived from the DNA, and the V and J assignments and clone size from that table. The sample has some 1,100,000 clones; more than 75% are singletons. The sample comes from a study of shared clonotypes between healthy human individuals. Negatively enriched CD4+ T cells were divided by CD45RA into naive and memory. The sequencing sample was made of memory CD4+ T cells from PBMCs. Documented subset: CD45RA-negative fraction. The sequence derives from a young man in good health. Some clones in this sample may be carry-over from other donors' samples.

In DNA form, the CDR3 reads TGTGCCAGCAGCTTGGTGGACCAGGGCAATCAGCCCCAGCATTTT. Translated, it gives CASSLVDQGNQPQHF. The chain employs TRBV5-6 and TRBJ1-5, with D hard to call. There are 15 residues in the CDR3. CDR1 and CDR2 from the germline V gene are SGHDT and YYEEEE. V was trimmed by 0 bases and J by 2 bases, leaving 9 bases between them.